A single sample is the source of the 4 T cell receptor beta chains below, sequenced in a study of naive and memory T cell subsets. Treatment specified: skin biopsy from PPD injection site in Mantoux-positive individual. An oligonucleotide containing a UMI was ligated to the 3' end of TCR cDNA. The SP2 primer and nested alpha and beta constant region primers amplified ligated cDNA in four rounds. TCRdb ran MiXCR on the UMI-ligation and nested PCR reads and lists one entry per CDR3 protein. The sample yields 40,000 or so distinct CDR3 sequences, approximately 11% seen once. Source: skin, taken from a tuberculin skin test site. Receptors originate from an adult in good health.

This clonotype was seen only a few times. This chain links TRBV11-3 with TRBJ1-1; no definite D call. The V end was cut by 1 base, the J end by 6 bases, with 6 bases between. The CDR3 runs 12 residues. Germline-derived CDR1 and CDR2 are SGHNT and YENEEA. CDR3 DNA sequence: TGTGCCAGCAGCTTAGGTGTTCCTGAAGCTTTCTTT. As protein: CASSLGVPEAFF.

This clonotype was found many times. The chain employs TRBV7-2 and TRBJ2-7; 7 bases agree with TRBD1. V dropped 6 bases and J dropped 0; count of bases not matched to a gene: 8. Germline loops: CDR1 SGHTA, CDR2 FQGNSA. The CDR3 consists of 15 residues. CDR3 bases: TGTGCCAGCAGTTCGGGACAGCCCGGCTCCTACGAGCAGTACTTC. This codes for CASSSGQPGSYEQYF.

Ten or more counts support this clonotype. The V call is TRBV2, the J call TRBJ2-3; no reliable D call. Germline V gives CDR1 SNHLY, CDR2 FYNNEI. The CDR3 covers 13 residues. Trimming removed 5 bases at V and 2 bases at J, with 8 bases between. The CDR3 DNA reads TGTGCCAGCAGTTCCGTTTACACAGATACGCAGTATTTT. It yields the protein CASSSVYTDTQYF.

This clonotype was observed a few times. The chain employs TRBV20-1 and TRBJ2-7; the match to TRBD2 covers 11 bases. The germline V gene encodes CDR1 DFQATT and CDR2 SNEGSKA (reference sequence). V shed 1 base and J 2 bases; nucleotides not matched to a gene: 7. CDR3 length: 16 amino acids. CDR3 residues: CSARGPTSGATYEQYF. The CDR3 DNA sequence: TGCAGTGCTAGAGGCCCGACTAGCGGGGCTACCTACGAGCAGTACTTC.